Sequencing of this T cell receptor beta chain was carried out in a study of type 1 regulatory T cells. Across the study: This in vitro CD4 product, T-allo10, is enriched for Tr1 cells and alloantigen-specific. Study results and limitations: Tr1 cells had a more restricted TCR repertoire than non-Tr1 cells.

TCRdb passed the reads through MiXCR, listing each CDR3 protein once. The sample holds some 71,000 distinct CDR3 sequences; roughly 20% are singletons and the top ten take 7.5% to 8.5%. Regarding this clonotype: Its specificity is unknown.

The clonotype was recovered from a human donor in good health. Sequencing used cultured type 1 regulatory T (Tr1) cells, either the whole culture or a sorted fraction (not recorded which).

CDR3 in DNA: TGTGCCAGCAGCCCGTGGGGTGAGCGGGAGAATGAGCAGTTCTTC. It translates to CASSPWGERENEQFF. The V gene is TRBV7-3, the J gene TRBJ2-1; 8 bases are shared with TRBD2. The germline V gene has CDR1 SGHTA and CDR2 FQGTGA. The CDR3 has 15 residues. V lost 5 bases to trimming and J lost 7 bases; unmatched junction nucleotides: 10.